Presented here are 27 T cell receptor beta chains from one specimen sequenced in a study of shared clonotypes between healthy human individuals. Measured with immunoSEQ multiplex PCR; TCRdb has only the in-frame clones, and not every one. The sample holds about 490,000 clones, 60% to 85% seen once. The sequenced material came from PBMCs. Source of these receptors: a woman in her forties in good health. Some clones in this sample may be carry-over from other donors' samples.

V and J are TRBV9 and TRBJ2-1, with D hard to call. The V gene's germline CDR1 is SGDLS and CDR2 YYNGEE. Trimming cost V 7 bases and J 0 bases, with 20 bases left between them. The CDR3 has 17 residues. This CDR3 reads CASGRRHLASSYNEQFF. The DNA for the CDR3 is TGTGCCAGCGGGCGGCGTCATCTCGCCAGCTCCTACAATGAGCAGTTCTTC.

Comment on this clone: Other DNA variants within this sample encode the same CDR3. V is TRBV9 and J is TRBJ2-1; D is perhaps TRBD2 (6 bases). Germline V gene lookup returns CDR1 SGDLS and CDR2 YYNGEE. Trimming left V 2 bases short and J 7 bases short, with 13 bases between. This CDR3 spans 14 amino acids. The CDR3 sequence: CASSVSGGWNEQFF. The CDR3 nucleotides are TGTGCCAGCAGCGTCTCTGGAGGGTGGAATGAGCAGTTCTTC.

V gene TRBV5-1 combines with J gene TRBJ1-4, with TRBD1 matching 9 bases. This CDR3 spans 19 amino acids. Looked up from germline, CDR1 is SGHRS and CDR2 is YFSETQ. The junction had 15 bases not matched to a gene; V was cut back by 4 bases and J by 2 bases. The CDR3 DNA is TGCGCCAGCAGCACGCCGCGACAGGGGGAGAGGGGGACTAATGAAAAACTGTTTTTT. This sequence encodes CASSTPRQGERGTNEKLFF.

The genes are TRBV9 and TRBJ2-1; D is unresolved. V was shortened by 4 bases and J by 5 bases, with 16 bases between the two germline ends. The CDR3 consists of 15 residues. Germline lookup yields CDR1 SGDLS and CDR2 YYNGEE. Written as DNA, the CDR3 is TGTGCCAGCAGCTTCCGAGAAGGTAACAACAATGAGCAGTTCTTC. Its protein product is CASSFREGNNNEQFF.

This clone was observed a handful of times. The chain has TRBV15 and TRBJ2-7; the D is unclear. The CDR3 consists of 13 residues. Germline-derived CDR1 and CDR2 are LNHNV and YYDKDF (reference sequence). V was clipped by 0 bases and J by 3 bases, with 6 bases between them. The CDR3 DNA reads TGTGCCACCAGCAGAGAACATTACTACGAGCAGTACTTC. This gives the protein CATSREHYYEQYF. The full variable domain, its missing parts supplied by reference TRBV15 and TRBJ2-7, is DAMVIQNPRYQVTQFGKPVTLSCSQTLNHNVMYWYQQKSSQAPKLLFHYYDKDFNNEADTPDNFQSRRPNTSFCFLDIRSPGLGDTAMYLCATSREHYYEQYFGPGTRLTVT.

The V and J genes are TRBV7-8 and TRBJ1-1, with 8 nucleotides matching TRBD1. V lost 5 bases, J lost 1 base, and 12 bases stayed unmatched. This CDR3 spans 17 amino acids. CDR1 and CDR2 (germline): SGHVS, FQNEAQ. The chain's CDR3 is CASSQEGGDRTNTEAFF. The CDR3 nucleotides read TGTGCCAGCAGCCAAGAGGGGGGGGACAGGACGAACACTGAAGCTTTCTTT.

V usage is TRBV5-8 and J usage is TRBJ2-1; maybe TRBD1 (6 bases). V lost 7 bases to trimming and J lost 5 bases, with 13 bases between them. The CDR3 consists of 13 residues. Germline CDR1 is SGHTS and CDR2 is YDEGEE. The CDR3 region is CASAATGNNEQFF. CDR3 in DNA: TGTGCCAGCGCGGCTACAGGGAACAATGAGCAGTTCTTC.

The V and J genes are TRBV2 and TRBJ2-6, with no clear D. Per the germline V gene, CDR1 is SNHLY and CDR2 is FYNNEI. This CDR3 comprises 15 residues. V lost 2 bases, J lost 9 bases, and 14 bases lay in between. CDR3 nucleotides: TGTGCCAGCAGTGAATTTAAGGGTCTTGGCAACGTCCTGACTTTC. The encoded protein is CASSEFKGLGNVLTF.

This chain links TRBV29-1 with TRBJ2-1; 7 positions match TRBD2. The CDR3 sequence is 16 residues long. Looked up from germline, CDR1 is SQVTM and CDR2 is ANQGSEA. The V segment lost 7 bases and the J segment 0 bases; nucleotides outside the gene matches: 12. As DNA, the CDR3 is TGCAGCGCCCCAATCCCCCTAGCGGACTCCTACAATGAGCAGTTCTTC. It yields the protein CSAPIPLADSYNEQFF.

The J gene is TRBJ1-2, the V gene TRBV28, with TRBD1 matching 7 bases. The ends lost 2 bases at V and 5 bases at J; junction bases unmatched: 5. The CDR3 runs to 14 residues. Per the germline V gene, CDR1 is MDHEN and CDR2 is SYDVKM. CDR3 DNA: TGTGCCAGCAGTTTAACGACAGGGCTTTATGGCTACACCTTC. Translated: CASSLTTGLYGYTF.

The chain recombines TRBV28 with TRBJ2-7; D may be TRBD2 (6 bases). The V gene's germline CDR1 is MDHEN and CDR2 SYDVKM. The CDR3 extends over 14 amino acids. V was cut by 2 bases and J by 3 bases, with 11 bases left in between. DNA for the CDR3: TGTGCCAGCAGTTTAGCCGGAGCGGGCTACGAGCAGTACTTC. Protein product: CASSLAGAGYEQYF. The full variable domain, in which reference TRBV28 and TRBJ2-7 provide the parts outside the CDR3, is DVKVTQSSRYLVKRTGEKVFLECVQDMDHENMFWYRQDPGLGLRLIYFSYDVKMKEKGDIPEGYSVSREKKERFSLILESASTNQTSMYLCASSLAGAGYEQYFGPGTRLTVT.

Comment on this clone: The junction does not match germline at one end; this may be a read error. Here the CDR3 reads CASSDSWGEQFF. The CDR3 DNA reads TGTGCCAGCAGTGACTCTTGGGGGGAGCAGTTCTTC. V is TRBV6-6 and J is TRBJ2-1, with D perhaps matching TRBD1 or TRBD2 (5 bases each). CDR1 and CDR2 from the germline V gene are MNHNY and SVGAGI (reference sequence). The CDR3 consists of 12 residues.

The CDR3 DNA reads TGTGCCAGCAACCTCCCTAGGTGGACTGAAGCTTTCTTT. Residues: CASNLPRWTEAFF. The chain uses TRBV5-8 and TRBJ1-1; D is unresolved. The V gene's germline CDR1 is SGHTS and CDR2 YDEGEE. V was cut by 6 bases and J by 5 bases, with 14 bases left in between. The CDR3 length is 13 residues. Full variable domain (outside the CDR3, taken from reference TRBV5-8 and TRBJ1-1): EAGVTQSPTHLIKTRGQQATLRCSPISGHTSVYWYQQALGLGLQFLLWYDEGEERNRGNFPPRFSGRQFPNYSSELNVNALELEDSALYLCASNLPRWTEAFFGQGTRLTVV.

This chain joins TRBV6-1 and TRBJ2-1; D remains unclear. Germline V gene sequence: CDR1 MNHNS, CDR2 SASEGT. Trimming removed 9 bases from V and 0 bases from J, with 12 bases in between. The CDR3 covers 14 residues. The CDR3 nucleotides read TGTGCCAGTCTATCTGCGAGCTCCTACAATGAGCAGTTCTTC. Amino acid sequence: CASLSASSYNEQFF.

The genes are TRBV29-1 and TRBJ2-1, with 8 nucleotides matching TRBD1. Germline V gives CDR1 SQVTM, CDR2 ANQGSEA. The CDR3 consists of 14 residues. V shed 2 bases, J shed 8 bases, and the junction held 8 bases outside the gene matches. The CDR3 spells CSVEWAQGADEQFF. The CDR3 DNA sequence: TGCAGCGTTGAATGGGCCCAGGGGGCGGATGAGCAGTTCTTC.

The chain employs TRBV18 and TRBJ2-1; D not certain. The CDR3 loop spans 13 amino acids. V lost 3 bases, J lost 14 bases, and 17 bases lay in between. CDR1 and CDR2 (germline): KGHSH, LQKENI. Here the CDR3 reads CASSPVPGDQEFF. The CDR3 DNA reads as TGTGCCAGCTCACCGGTCCCAGGCGACCAGGAGTTCTTC.

The gene calls are TRBV6-6 and TRBJ1-1; the D gene is possibly TRBD1 (5 bases). The CDR3 covers 16 residues. Germline V lookup: CDR1 MNHNY, CDR2 SVGAGI (reference sequence). V dropped 2 bases and J dropped 0 bases, with 13 bases sitting between them. The CDR3, as DNA: TGTGCCAGCAGTTACGACAGAGCGTACATGAACACTGAAGCTTTCTTT. Its protein is CASSYDRAYMNTEAFF.

The chain combines TRBV28 with TRBJ1-1, with D possibly matching TRBD1 (5 bases). Trimming shortened V by 6 bases and J by 5 bases, and 16 bases separated the two germline ends. The CDR3 totals 14 residues. Germline loops: CDR1 MDHEN, CDR2 SYDVKM. CDR3 sequence: CASRGADTGTEAFF. CDR3 DNA: TGTGCCAGCAGAGGAGCGGACACGGGGACTGAAGCTTTCTTT.

The rearrangement joins TRBV29-1 to TRBJ1-4; TRBD1 matches 11 bases. CDR3 length: 15 residues. Germline CDR1 and CDR2: SQVTM and ANQGSEA. The V segment lost 5 bases and the J segment 3 bases; nucleotides outside the gene matches: 5. Here the CDR3 reads CSVLGQGASNEKLFF. Written as DNA, the CDR3 is TGCAGCGTTCTTGGACAGGGGGCGTCTAATGAAAAACTGTTTTTT.

This clone has at least ten counts. The V call is TRBV7-6, the J call TRBJ1-5; D gene ambiguous. V shed 1 base and J shed 4 bases, with 11 bases lying between them. Germline V lookup: CDR1 SGHVS, CDR2 FNYEAQ. This CDR3 comprises 15 residues. CDR3 nucleotides: TGTGCCAGCAGCTTAGGCGTCAGGCCAAATCAGCCCCAGCATTTT. Protein sequence: CASSLGVRPNQPQHF.

V and J are TRBV6-1 and TRBJ1-2; TRBD1 agrees at 7 bases. CDR1 and CDR2 from the germline V gene are MNHNS and SASEGT. V lost 8 bases, J lost 6 bases, and 3 bases stayed unmatched. The CDR3 contains 11 residues. The CDR3 sequence: CASRGQDGYTF. CDR3 DNA: TGTGCCAGCCGCGGACAGGATGGCTACACCTTC.

The rearrangement uses TRBV29-1 and TRBJ2-1, with TRBD2 identical over 11 bases. Germline lookup yields CDR1 SQVTM and CDR2 ANQGSEA. Germline trimming cut 7 bases from V and 6 bases from J; bases unmatched to any gene: 14. CDR3 length: 16 residues. CDR3 sequence (DNA): TGCAGCGCCCCCATAGGGGGACTAGCGGCCGGCAATGAGCAGTTCTTC. It translates to CSAPIGGLAAGNEQFF.

This chain connects TRBV6-1 to TRBJ2-7; no reliable D call. V was shortened by 4 bases and J by 4 bases, with 20 bases between the two germline ends. This CDR3 is built from 16 residues. CDR1 is MNHNS and CDR2 is SASEGT in the germline V gene. CDR3 sequence (DNA): TGTGCCAGCAGTGTCGTTTTGACGGTGGAAGGGTACGAGCAGTACTTC. Amino acids: CASSVVLTVEGYEQYF.

V and J are TRBV5-4 and TRBJ2-6, with D unresolved. V lost 0 bases to trimming and J lost 2 bases, with 0 bases between them. This CDR3 has 13 amino acids. CDR1 is SGHNT, CDR2 YYREEE, per germline (reference sequence). The DNA for the CDR3 is TGTGCCAGCAGCTTGGCTGGGGCCAACGTCCTGACTTTC. It codes for CASSLAGANVLTF.

The gene calls are TRBV10-3 and TRBJ2-7; D may be TRBD1 (7 bases). Between the trimmed V and J ends, which lost 10 bases and 6 bases, there was a span of 25 bases. The CDR3 has 15 amino acids. CDR1 and CDR2 from the germline V gene are ENHRY and SYGVKD. CDR3 loop: CATQPTTGEVGEQYF. DNA of the CDR3: TGTGCCACCCAACCCACAACAGGGGAGGTCGGCGAGCAGTACTTC.

As DNA, the CDR3 is TGTGCCAGCAGCTTAGGAAGGGTGGGGGGGCCCCAGCATTTT. This encodes CASSLGRVGGPQHF. The gene calls are TRBV7-2 and TRBJ1-5, with a tentative D call TRBD1 (5 bases). Germline V CDR1 and CDR2: SGHTA, FQGNSA. The CDR3 contains 14 residues. Trimming cost V 1 base and J 9 bases, with 13 bases left between them.

This chain joins TRBV11-2 and TRBJ2-7; D is perhaps TRBD2 (5 bases). The CDR3 is 14 amino acids. Germline-derived CDR1 and CDR2 are SGHAT and FQNNGV. Trimming took 2 bases from V and 1 from J, leaving 9 bases between them. CDR3: CASSLTEGSYEQYF. The CDR3 DNA reads as TGTGCCAGCAGCTTAACTGAGGGTTCCTACGAGCAGTACTTC. Based on the CDR3 plus reference TRBV11-2 and TRBJ2-7, the full variable domain is EAGVAQSPRYKIIEKRQSVAFWCNPISGHATLYWYQQILGQGPKLLIQFQNNGVVDDSQLPKDRFSAERLKGVDSTLKIQPAKLEDSAVYLCASSLTEGSYEQYFGPGTRLTVT.